This entry lists 8 T cell receptor beta chains sequenced from one sample in a study of blood T cells in healthy people across ages. Sample-barcoded 5' priming and a J-beta primer mix drove a second PCR of about 6 to 11 cycles. One entry per CDR3 protein, called by TCRdb with MiXCR from the 5' RACE reads. Found here are around 900,000 distinct CDR3 sequences, roughly 50% of them singletons; the top ten hold about a fifth. The specimen was blood. Receptors originate from a woman aged 60-75 years in good health.

The J gene is TRBJ1-1, the V gene TRBV9, with D uncertain. Germline CDR1 is SGDLS and CDR2 is YYNGEE. V lost 0 bases and J lost 8, with 11 bases in between. CDR3 size: 13 residues. The CDR3 loop reads CASSVDEEAEAFF. The CDR3 DNA is TGTGCCAGCAGCGTAGATGAGGAAGCCGAAGCTTTCTTT.

This clonotype was seen a few times. The rearrangement uses TRBV3-1 and TRBJ1-2; the D is unclear. This CDR3 has 13 residues. The germline gives CDR1 LGHDT, CDR2 YNNKEL (reference sequence). The V end was cut by 1 base, the J end by 7 bases, with 10 bases between. The CDR3 is CASSQGRPGGYTF. The CDR3 DNA follows: TGTGCCAGCAGCCAAGGACGCCCGGGTGGCTACACCTTC.

This clonotype was observed a single time. The V call is TRBV11-2, the J call TRBJ1-4; D not resolved. The CDR3 has 13 residues. The V and J ends lost 7 bases and 6 bases respectively, with 12 bases between them. In germline, CDR1 is SGHAT, CDR2 FQNNGV. For the CDR3, the DNA is TGTGCCAGCACTCGGTGGGAGGATGAAAAACTGTTTTTT. It specifies CASTRWEDEKLFF.

In its sample, this clonotype was seen once. The final CDR3 position lacks the conserved phenylalanine or tryptophan, pointing to a likely read error. This chain joins TRBV7-2 and TRBJ2-3; no firm D call. Trimming cost V 1 base and J 7 bases, with 6 bases left between them. CDR3 length: 12 amino acids. Per the germline V gene, CDR1 is SGHTA and CDR2 is FQGNSA. The CDR3 protein is CASSLVGNTQYL. DNA for the CDR3: TGTGCCAGCAGCTTAGTTGGGAATACGCAGTATCTT.

V usage is TRBV5-7 and J usage is TRBJ1-4, with D hard to call. TRBV5-7 counts as an open reading frame of uncertain function. CDR3 length equals 14 residues. Trimming cost V 2 bases and J 10 bases, with 15 bases left between them. CDR3 sequence: CASSLTGKKGKLFF. CDR3 bases: TGTGCCAGCAGCTTAACCGGCAAGAAGGGAAAACTGTTTTTT.

This clonotype showed up just a few times. The V call is TRBV29-1, the J call TRBJ2-3, with 9 nucleotides matching TRBD1. From germline, CDR1 is SQVTM and CDR2 ANQGSEA. V gave up 6 bases and J gave up 6 bases; unmatched junction bases: 10. CDR3 length equals 14 residues. The CDR3 coding sequence is TGCAGCGTAGGAGCGACAGGGGGTAGTGATACGCAGTATTTT. This codes for CSVGATGGSDTQYF.

The sample holds many counts of this clonotype. This chain joins TRBV5-1 and TRBJ1-4; D might be TRBD1 (6 bases). Germline lookup yields CDR1 SGHRS and CDR2 YFSETQ. This CDR3 comprises 13 residues. The V end lost 2 bases, the J end lost 5 bases, and 7 bases lay between the germline ends. DNA of the CDR3: TGCGCCAGCAGCTTCGGGACAAATGAAAAACTGTTTTTT. The encoded protein is CASSFGTNEKLFF.

This clonotype was picked up a small number of times. J is TRBJ2-3 and V is TRBV6-1; D unresolved. Germline-derived CDR1 and CDR2 are MNHNS and SASEGT. Trimming stripped 2 bases from V and 0 bases from J, with 21 bases between. The CDR3 is 19 amino acids. CDR3 residues: CASSERHRVDTSSTDTQYF. The CDR3 nucleotides read TGTGCCAGCAGTGAAAGACATCGGGTGGATACTTCTAGCACAGATACGCAGTATTTT.